This T cell receptor (beta chain) is from a study of a mutant IDH1 vaccine in newly diagnosed glioma (dated by TCRdb to about 2021). Regarding the research as a whole: Vaccination was initiated 4-6 weeks after radiotherapy alone, or concurrently with temozolomide cycles in the chemotherapy-containing groups. Before enrollment, patients had received standard therapy of radiotherapy alone, temozolomide alone, or radiochemotherapy with temozolomide; most received the combination. For exploratory analyses, longitudinal TCRB deep sequencing was carried out in 25 treated patients wherever samples were available. The week-35 safety follow-up took place at visit V12, and the week-47 end of study took place at visit V13. Of the roughly 30 treated patients, approximately 62% were male and 37.5% were female, and the mean age was about 40 years. Peripheral blood samples were drawn at six visits, namely V03 (baseline), V05, V07, V10, V12 and V13.

The label giving this sample's time point can be read as: week 47, end of study. Every vaccine dose consisted of 300 ug of a 20-mer mutant IDH1 peptide in Montanide, administered subcutaneously together with topical imiquimod. Across visits V03 through V10, patients got a total of eight vaccinations, given in weeks 1, 3, 5, 7, 11, 15, 19 and 23. Donors had newly diagnosed WHO grade 3 or 4 IDH1-mutant astrocytomas with loss of nuclear ATRX. The samples were drawn from NOA16, a multicentre, single-arm, open-label phase I trial in Germany that tested a mutant IDH1 peptide vaccine in humans for the first time. Genomic DNA for TCRB sequencing was extracted from EDTA blood using the DNeasy Blood and Tissue Kit. About this clone: The antigen this receptor binds is unknown. No clone much larger than this one lies a single base away; base qualities are absent.

The library was obtained by the immunoSEQ multiplex PCR assay. The hsTCRB Kit was used according to the manufacturer's protocol to amplify rearranged TCR beta chain sequences. An Illumina MiSeq was used to sequence the TCRB libraries. In the authors' own workflow: Demultiplexing, trimming and gene mapping were performed with the kit vendor's proprietary platform. TCRdb mirrors the immuneACCESS table, restricted to in-frame sequences. Some clones are absent from its copies; in checked studies, under half trace to an unresolved V gene, and the reason for the others is unknown. V, J and clone size were drawn from that table, and D and trimming were deduced from the DNA. The sample includes some 30,000 clones, with roughly four fifths observed a single time. 25% to 35% of the sample lies in the top ten. Points the paper makes about the study in general: Vaccine-induced immune responses across multiple MHC alleles were detected in 90% to 95% of patients. Availability determined which PBMC samples were chosen for TCRB deep sequencing. The authors noted that analyses of patient blood samples could not be reproduced because of sample limitations. Pseudoprogression seemed to be unrelated to changes in the top peripheral T cell clonotypes found by TCRB sequencing.

V is pruned by 2 bases and J by 1 base, leaving 4 bases of the junction without a gene match. The CDR3 covers 16 residues, taking in both the cysteine and the phenylalanine. This entry keeps only the CDR3 DNA: 48 bases, framed from base 1. The germline V gene gives CDR1 as SGHRS and CDR2 as YFSETQ. The sample was PBMCs, taken from a glioma patient whose treatment included an IDH1 peptide vaccine. The TCR comes from a man aged 25-40 years with glioma. This receptor chain uses TRBV5-1 and TRBJ2-5, with 11 junctional bases fitting TRBD2. The CDR3 protein is CASSFSGLAVQETQYF. In nucleotide form, the sequence is TGCGCCAGCAGCTTCTCGGGACTAGCGGTCCAAGAGACCCAGTACTTC.